This record looks at one T cell receptor beta chain sequence and its context. Its matching antigen is unknown. A sample-barcoded 5' primer and a J-beta primer mix were used in a second PCR of about 7 to 12 cycles. Every sample gave at least 3 million paired-end reads containing CDR3. One entry per CDR3 protein, called by TCRdb with MiXCR from the 5' RACE reads. The repertoire consists of about 810,000 distinct CDR3 sequences, with roughly 40% occurring once and the leading ten covering 10% to 15%. CDR1 is SSHAT and CDR2 is FNYEAQ in the germline V gene (reference sequence). V shed 7 bases, J shed 7 bases, and the junction held 7 bases outside the gene matches. CDR3 length: 14 residues. These data belong to a study of blood T cells in healthy people across ages. Study-wide results and caveats: Roughly linear declines in TCR beta diversity per million T cells occurred with age.

Individuals who donated were healthy Caucasians from Russia aged about 6 to 90. The chain joins TRBV7-7 to TRBJ1-6, with 7 positions matching TRBD1. This receptor was taken from a man between 18 and 29 years old in good health. Sample: blood. The CDR3 protein is CASNEGQPNSPLHF. The CDR3 DNA sequence: TGTGCCAGCAACGAGGGACAGCCCAATTCACCCCTCCACTTT.